The entry below describes one TCR beta chain. The antigen is undetermined. CDR3 size: 15 residues. Germline-derived CDR1 and CDR2 are LGHNA and YNFKEQ. J was trimmed by 3 bases and V by 2 bases; bases with no gene match: 4. The entry originates in a study of cytomegalovirus exposure and HLA in healthy donors. Turning to the study itself: In a previous analysis, 117 million unique TCR beta sequences were found from some 180 million T cells. Study outcomes and limitations: The authors later linked a missense DCLRE1C variant to TCR beta V- and J-gene trimming. In a later analysis, parvovirus B19, influenza, CMV and Epstein-Barr virus appeared linked to several top co-occurrence clusters.

PCR used 60 Vbeta primers and 13 Jbeta primers. The repertoire was sequenced with immunoSEQ multiplex PCR; TCRdb's copy has only in-frame clones and lacks some. In the table there are 93,000 or so clones, under 80% of which are singletons. The clonotype originates from a woman between 18 and 30 years old in good health and CMV-seropositive. Sequencing was performed on PBMCs. The chain has TRBV4-2 and TRBJ2-7; 10 nucleotides align to TRBD2. The CDR3 is CASSQQRGGRYEQYF. The CDR3 DNA sequence: TGTGCCAGCAGCCAACAGCGGGGGGGCCGCTACGAGCAGTACTTC.